Sequencing of this TCR beta chain was carried out in a study of response to subunit inactivated influenza vaccine. Study-wide results and limits: Every seasonal influenza vaccination brings in few new T cells, the authors suggested.

Using its own MiXCR run on the RT-PCR reads, TCRdb lists one record per CDR3 protein. In the table there are about 160,000 distinct CDR3 sequences, around 9.9% of which are singletons. Germline V gene data show CDR1 as MNHNS and CDR2 as SASEGT. V was clipped by 2 bases and J by 0 bases, with 9 bases between them. The CDR3 covers 15 residues. This clonotype was observed a handful of times. Its antigen is unidentified. This specimen consisted of non-naive T cells sorted from PBMCs, obtained about 40 days after vaccination. The chain links TRBV6-1 to TRBJ2-3; D unresolved. This sequence was found in a man aged 50-59 years who received an inactivated influenza vaccine. The CDR3 here is CASSEQYTSTDTQYF. DNA for the CDR3: TGTGCCAGCAGTGAACAATACACCAGCACAGATACGCAGTATTTT.